The 8 T cell receptor beta chains reported below all come from one sample, sequenced in a study of blood T cell repertoires in COVID-19. Assay: immunoSEQ multiplex PCR; the TCRdb copy retains only in-frame clones and omits some. The table lists 250,000 to 350,000 clones, 85% to 90% of them singletons, with just under 6.5% in the top ten. Sequencing was done on a sample of peripheral blood. The receptors come from a woman between 45 and 60 years old with COVID-19, enrolled during active disease.

The V gene is TRBV3-1 (or the pseudogene TRBV3-2), the J gene TRBJ2-1; TRBD2 might be the D (5 bases). The CDR3 is made up of 15 amino acids. V gave up 3 bases and J gave up 6 bases, with 15 bases separating them. The germline CDR1 and CDR2 sequences are LGHDT and YNNKEL (reference sequence). The CDR3 loop is CASSQGFGGGNEQFF. The CDR3 coding sequence is TGTGCCAGCAGCCAGGGTTTCGGAGGTGGCAATGAGCAGTTCTTC.

The chain combines TRBV7-8 with TRBJ2-3; D possibly corresponds to TRBD1 (5 bases). The CDR3 runs 16 residues. Germline assignment: CDR1 SGHVS and CDR2 FQNEAQ. Trimming pared 0 bases from V and 1 base from J, leaving 11 bases between. The CDR3 reads CASSLAPRRGTDTQYF. CDR3 bases: TGTGCCAGCAGCTTAGCCCCCCGCAGGGGCACAGATACGCAGTATTTT. Filled out from reference TRBV7-8 and TRBJ2-3, the complete variable domain reads GAGVSQSPRYKVAKRGQDVALRCDPISGHVSLFWYQQALGQGPEFLTYFQNEAQLDKSGLPSDRFFAERPEGSVSTLKIQRTQQEDSAVYLCASSLAPRRGTDTQYFGPGTRLTVL.

The rearrangement uses TRBV27 and TRBJ2-1, with TRBD2 identical over 10 bases. V lost 5 bases to trimming and J lost 9 bases; unmatched junction nucleotides: 13. The CDR3 length is 16 residues. CDR1 is MNHEY and CDR2 is SMNVEV in the germline V gene (reference sequence). CDR3 loop: CASSPLGSGRFSEQFF. The CDR3 region has the DNA TGTGCCAGCAGTCCGTTGGGTAGCGGGAGGTTCAGTGAGCAGTTCTTC.

The chain employs TRBV30 and TRBJ2-4; perhaps TRBD1 as D (6 bases). CDR3 length: 14 residues. V dropped 1 base and J dropped 10 bases, with 17 bases sitting between them. Germline V gives CDR1 GTSNPN, CDR2 SVGIG (reference sequence). The CDR3 nucleotides are TGTGCCTGGAGTGAGGGTAGAACAGGGAGTATTCAGTACTTC. It translates to CAWSEGRTGSIQYF.

The chain is built from TRBV5-4 and TRBJ1-3; a weak D match, TRBD1 (5 bases). The CDR3 totals 16 residues. Looked up from germline, CDR1 is SGHNT and CDR2 is YYREEE (reference sequence). Between the trimmed V and J ends, which lost 0 bases and 3 bases, there was a span of 13 bases. CDR3 sequence reads: CASSLGPQGYGNTIYF. Here the CDR3 DNA reads TGTGCCAGCAGCTTGGGGCCCCAGGGTTATGGAAACACCATATATTTT.

This clone was counted between two and nine times. The rearrangement uses TRBV6-6 and TRBJ1-1, with D uncertain. CDR1 and CDR2 (germline): MNHNY, SVGAGI (reference sequence). Trimming removed 0 bases at V and 0 bases at J, with 11 bases between. The CDR3 covers 16 residues. CDR3 in DNA: TGTGCCAGCAGTTACTCGAGTATCTCGGTGAACACTGAAGCTTTCTTT. Translation: CASSYSSISVNTEAFF.

V gene TRBV11-2 combines with J gene TRBJ1-1, with 9 bases fitting TRBD1. The CDR3 length is 15 residues. V lost 1 base and J lost 5; bases outside the gene matches: 5. Germline values: CDR1 SGHAT, CDR2 FQNNGV. In nucleotides, the CDR3 is TGTGCCAGCAGCTTAGTGCGGACAGGGGCAACTGAAGCTTTCTTT. This gives the protein CASSLVRTGATEAFF.

The CDR3 reads CASSQGLAGVSTGELFF. The CDR3 coding sequence is TGCGCCAGCAGCCAAGGACTAGCGGGAGTTAGCACCGGGGAGCTGTTTTTT. The rearrangement joins TRBV4-1 to TRBJ2-2; 12 bases are shared with TRBD2. The V gene's germline CDR1 is MGHRA and CDR2 YSYEKL. Trimming at V came to 1 base and at J to 4 bases, leaving 4 bases not matched to a gene. The CDR3 loop spans 17 amino acids.